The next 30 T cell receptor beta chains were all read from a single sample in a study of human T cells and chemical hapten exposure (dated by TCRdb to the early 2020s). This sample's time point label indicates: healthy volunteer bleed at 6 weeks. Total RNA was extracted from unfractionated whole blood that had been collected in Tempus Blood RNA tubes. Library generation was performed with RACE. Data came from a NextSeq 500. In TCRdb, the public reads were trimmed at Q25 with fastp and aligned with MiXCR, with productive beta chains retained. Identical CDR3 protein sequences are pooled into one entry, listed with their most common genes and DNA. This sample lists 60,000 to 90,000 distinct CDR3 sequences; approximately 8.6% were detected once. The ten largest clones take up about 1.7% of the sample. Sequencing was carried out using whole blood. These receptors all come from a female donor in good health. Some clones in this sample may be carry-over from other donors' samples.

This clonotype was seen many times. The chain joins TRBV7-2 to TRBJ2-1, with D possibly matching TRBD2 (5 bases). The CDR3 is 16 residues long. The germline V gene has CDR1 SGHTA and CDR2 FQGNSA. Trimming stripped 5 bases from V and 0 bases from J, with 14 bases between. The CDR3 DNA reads TGTGCCAGCAGCCGGACTCACGGAAGCTCCTACAATGAGCAGTTCTTC. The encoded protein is CASSRTHGSSYNEQFF. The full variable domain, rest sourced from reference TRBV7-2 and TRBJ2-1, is GAGVSQSPSNKVTEKGKDVELRCDPISGHTALYWYRQSLGQGLEFLIYFQGNSAPDKSGLPSDRFSAERTGGSVSTLTIQRTQQEDSAVYLCASSRTHGSSYNEQFFGPGTRLTVL.

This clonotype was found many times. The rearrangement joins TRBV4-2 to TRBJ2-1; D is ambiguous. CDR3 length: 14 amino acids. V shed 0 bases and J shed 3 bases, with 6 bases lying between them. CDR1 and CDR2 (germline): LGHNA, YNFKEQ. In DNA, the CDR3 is TGTGCCAGCAGCCAAGATTCCGGCTACAATGAGCAGTTCTTC. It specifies CASSQDSGYNEQFF.

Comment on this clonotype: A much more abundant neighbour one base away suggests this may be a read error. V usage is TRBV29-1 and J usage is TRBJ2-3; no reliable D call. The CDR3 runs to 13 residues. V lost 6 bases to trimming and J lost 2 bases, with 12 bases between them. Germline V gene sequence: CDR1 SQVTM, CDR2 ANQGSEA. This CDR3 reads CSVVGQHTDTQYF. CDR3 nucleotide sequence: TGCAGCGTGGTGGGTCAGCACACAGATACGCAGTATTTT.

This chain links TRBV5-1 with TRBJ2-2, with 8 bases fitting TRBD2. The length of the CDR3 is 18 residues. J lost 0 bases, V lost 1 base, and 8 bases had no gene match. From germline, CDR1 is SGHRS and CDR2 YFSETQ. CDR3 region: CASSLTGGTFANTGELFF. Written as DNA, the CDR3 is TGCGCCAGCAGCTTGACGGGAGGGACGTTCGCGAACACCGGGGAGCTGTTTTTT. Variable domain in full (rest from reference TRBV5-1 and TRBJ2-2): KAGVTQTPRYLIKTRGQQVTLSCSPISGHRSVSWYQQTPGQGLQFLFEYFSETQRNKGNFPGRFSGRQFSNSRSEMNVSTLELGDSALYLCASSLTGGTFANTGELFFGEGSRLTVL.

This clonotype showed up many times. CDR3 in DNA: TGTGCCAGCAGCCAAGGGGTCATCGGGGGGACCCGCACAGATACGCAGTATTTT. Translated: CASSQGVIGGTRTDTQYF. This chain links TRBV4-2 with TRBJ2-3; TRBD2 agrees at 7 bases. The junction had 11 bases not matched to a gene; V was cut back by 1 base and J by 1 base. Germline CDR1 is LGHNA and CDR2 is YNFKEQ. This CDR3 region has 18 residues.

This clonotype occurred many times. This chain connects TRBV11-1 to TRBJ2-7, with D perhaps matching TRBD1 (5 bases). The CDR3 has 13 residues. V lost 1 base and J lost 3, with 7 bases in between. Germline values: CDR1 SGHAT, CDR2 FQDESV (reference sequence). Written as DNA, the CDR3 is TGTGCCAGCAGCTTAGAGCAGGGCTACGAGCAGTACTTC. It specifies CASSLEQGYEQYF.

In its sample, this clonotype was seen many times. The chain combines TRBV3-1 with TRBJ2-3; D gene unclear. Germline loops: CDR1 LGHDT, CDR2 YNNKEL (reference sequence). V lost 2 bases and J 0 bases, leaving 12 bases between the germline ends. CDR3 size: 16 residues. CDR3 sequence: CASSQSPQTSTDTQYF. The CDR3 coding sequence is TGTGCCAGCAGCCAATCCCCGCAGACTAGCACAGATACGCAGTATTTT.

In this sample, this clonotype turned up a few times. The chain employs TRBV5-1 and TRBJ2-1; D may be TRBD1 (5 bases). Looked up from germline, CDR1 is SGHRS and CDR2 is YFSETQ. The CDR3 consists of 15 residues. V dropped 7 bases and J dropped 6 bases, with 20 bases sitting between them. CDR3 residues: CASHQWGGVLNEQFF. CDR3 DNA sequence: TGCGCCAGCCACCAATGGGGCGGTGTCCTCAATGAGCAGTTCTTC.

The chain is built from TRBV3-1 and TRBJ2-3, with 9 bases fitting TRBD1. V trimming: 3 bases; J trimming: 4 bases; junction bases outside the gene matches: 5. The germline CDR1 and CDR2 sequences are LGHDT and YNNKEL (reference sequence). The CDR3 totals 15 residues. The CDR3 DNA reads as TGTGCCAGCAGCCAGCCGGGACAGGGAGCAGATACGCAGTATTTT. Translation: CASSQPGQGADTQYF.

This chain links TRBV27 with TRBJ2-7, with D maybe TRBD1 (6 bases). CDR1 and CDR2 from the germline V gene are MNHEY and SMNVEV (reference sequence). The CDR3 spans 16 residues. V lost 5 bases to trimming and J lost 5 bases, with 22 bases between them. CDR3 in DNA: TGTGCCAGCAGTCCAAGCTCCGGGACATATTCCGACGAGCAGTACTTC. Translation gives CASSPSSGTYSDEQYF.

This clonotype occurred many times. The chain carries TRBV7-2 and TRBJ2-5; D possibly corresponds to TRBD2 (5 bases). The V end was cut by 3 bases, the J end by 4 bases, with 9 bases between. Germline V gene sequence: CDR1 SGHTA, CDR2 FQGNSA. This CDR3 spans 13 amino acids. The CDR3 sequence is CASSLYTRETQYF. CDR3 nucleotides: TGTGCCAGCAGCTTGTACACTAGAGAGACCCAGTACTTC.

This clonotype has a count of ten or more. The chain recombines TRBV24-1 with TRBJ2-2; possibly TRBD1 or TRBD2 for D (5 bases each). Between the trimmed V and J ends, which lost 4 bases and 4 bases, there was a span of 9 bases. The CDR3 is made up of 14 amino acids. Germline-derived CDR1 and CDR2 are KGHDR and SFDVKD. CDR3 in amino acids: CATSESGSTGELFF. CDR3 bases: TGTGCCACCAGTGAGTCAGGGAGCACCGGGGAGCTGTTTTTT.

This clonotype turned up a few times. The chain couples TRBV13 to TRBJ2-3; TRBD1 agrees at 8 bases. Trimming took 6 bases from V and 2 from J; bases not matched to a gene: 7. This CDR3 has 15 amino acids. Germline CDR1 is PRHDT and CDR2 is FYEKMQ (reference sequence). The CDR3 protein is CASSLGRGPTDTQYF. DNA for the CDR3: TGTGCCAGCAGTTTGGGCAGGGGGCCCACAGATACGCAGTATTTT. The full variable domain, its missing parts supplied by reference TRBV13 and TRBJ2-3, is AAGVIQSPRHLIKEKRETATLKCYPIPRHDTVYWYQQGPGQDPQFLISFYEKMQSDKGSIPDRFSAQQFSDYHSELNMSSLELGDSALYFCASSLGRGPTDTQYFGPGTRLTVL.

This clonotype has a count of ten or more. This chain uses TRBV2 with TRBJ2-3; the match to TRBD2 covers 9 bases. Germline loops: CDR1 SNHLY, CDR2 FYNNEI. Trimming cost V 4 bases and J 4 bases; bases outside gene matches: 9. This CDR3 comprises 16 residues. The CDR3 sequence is CASSAEAGGPADTQYF. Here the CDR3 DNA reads TGTGCCAGCAGTGCTGAGGCGGGGGGGCCCGCAGATACGCAGTATTTT.

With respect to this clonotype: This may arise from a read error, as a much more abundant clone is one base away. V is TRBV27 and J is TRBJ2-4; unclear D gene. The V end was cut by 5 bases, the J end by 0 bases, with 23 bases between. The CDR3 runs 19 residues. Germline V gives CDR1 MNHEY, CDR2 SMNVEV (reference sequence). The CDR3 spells CASSPKKSSSAIAKNIQYF. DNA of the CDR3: TGTGCCAGCAGTCCAAAGAAATCATCCAGCGCCATAGCCAAAAACATTCAGTACTTC.

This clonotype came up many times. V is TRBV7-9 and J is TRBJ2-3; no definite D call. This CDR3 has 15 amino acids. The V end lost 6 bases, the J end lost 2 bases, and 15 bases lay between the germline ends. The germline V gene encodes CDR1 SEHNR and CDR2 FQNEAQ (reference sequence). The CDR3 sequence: CASRPTEATTDTQYF. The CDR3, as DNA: TGTGCCAGCAGACCTACTGAGGCTACCACAGATACGCAGTATTTT.

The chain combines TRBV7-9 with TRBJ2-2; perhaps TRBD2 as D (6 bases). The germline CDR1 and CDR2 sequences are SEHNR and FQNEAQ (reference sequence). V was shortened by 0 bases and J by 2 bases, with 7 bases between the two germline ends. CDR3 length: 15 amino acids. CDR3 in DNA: TGTGCCAGCAGCTTAGCAGGGACTAACACCGGGGAGCTGTTTTTT. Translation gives CASSLAGTNTGELFF.

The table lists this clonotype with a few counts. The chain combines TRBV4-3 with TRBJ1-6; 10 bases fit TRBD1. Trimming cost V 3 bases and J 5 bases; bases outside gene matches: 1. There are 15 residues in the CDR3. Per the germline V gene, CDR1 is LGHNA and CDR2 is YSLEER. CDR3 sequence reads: CASSQGQGNNSPLHF. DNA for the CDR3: TGCGCCAGCAGCCAGGGACAGGGGAATAATTCACCCCTCCACTTT.

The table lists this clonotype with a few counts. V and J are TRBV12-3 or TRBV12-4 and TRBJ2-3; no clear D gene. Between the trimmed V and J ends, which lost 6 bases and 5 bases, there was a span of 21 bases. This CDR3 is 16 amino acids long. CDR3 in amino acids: CASRHGFFHTQDTQYF. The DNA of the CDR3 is TGTGCCAGCAGGCACGGTTTCTTCCACACACAAGATACGCAGTATTTT.

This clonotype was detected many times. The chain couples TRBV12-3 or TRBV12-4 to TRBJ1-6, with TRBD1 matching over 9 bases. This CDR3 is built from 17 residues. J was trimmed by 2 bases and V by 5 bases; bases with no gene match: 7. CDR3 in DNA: TGTGCCAGCAGTCCCCGGACAGGGGAACCCTATAATTCACCCCTCCACTTT. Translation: CASSPRTGEPYNSPLHF.

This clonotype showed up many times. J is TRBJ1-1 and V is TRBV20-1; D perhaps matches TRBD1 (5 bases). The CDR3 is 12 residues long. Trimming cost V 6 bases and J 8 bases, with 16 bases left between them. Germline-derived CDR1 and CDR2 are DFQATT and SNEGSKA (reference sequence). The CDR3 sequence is CSAKGAGPEAFF. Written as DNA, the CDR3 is TGCAGTGCGAAAGGGGCAGGACCCGAAGCTTTCTTT.

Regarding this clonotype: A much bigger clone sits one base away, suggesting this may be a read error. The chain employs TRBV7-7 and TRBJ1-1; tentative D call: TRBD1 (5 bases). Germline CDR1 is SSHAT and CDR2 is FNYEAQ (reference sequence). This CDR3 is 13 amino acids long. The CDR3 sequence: CTSSLGPQGEAFF. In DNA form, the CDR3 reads TGTACCAGCAGCTTAGGACCCCAGGGTGAAGCTTTCTTT.

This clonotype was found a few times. The DNA of the CDR3 is TGCAGTGCTAGAGATCGGCGGCTAGCGGCGCACTACGAGCAGTACTTC. Protein product: CSARDRRLAAHYEQYF. The chain combines TRBV20-1 with TRBJ2-7, with 7 bases lining up with TRBD2. After removal of 0 bases from V and 3 bases from J, the junction contained 11 bases not matched to a gene. CDR3 length: 16 amino acids. Per the germline V gene, CDR1 is DFQATT and CDR2 is SNEGSKA (reference sequence).

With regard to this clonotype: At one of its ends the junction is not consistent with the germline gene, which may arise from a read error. The CDR3 bases are TGTGTCAGCAGCTTAGCTACAGGTCCTCATTATGGCTACACCTTC. Its translation is CVSSLATGPHYGYTF. The rearrangement joins TRBV7-8 to TRBJ1-2; a weak D match, TRBD1 (5 bases). Germline assignment: CDR1 SGHVS and CDR2 FQNEAQ. The CDR3 has 15 residues. Looking up the rest from reference TRBV7-8 and TRBJ1-2 gives the full variable domain: GAGVSQSPRYKVAKRGQDVALRCDPISGHVSLFWYQQALGQGPEFLTYFQNEAQLDKSGLPSDRFFAERPEGSVSTLKIQRTQQEDSAVYLCVSSLATGPHYGYTFGSGTRLTVV.

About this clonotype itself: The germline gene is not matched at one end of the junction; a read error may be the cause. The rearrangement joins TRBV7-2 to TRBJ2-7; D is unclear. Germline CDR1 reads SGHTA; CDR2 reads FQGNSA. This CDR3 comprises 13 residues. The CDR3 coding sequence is TGTGCCAGCAGCCCCCGGCCAACCTACGAGCGGTACTTC. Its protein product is CASSPRPTYERYF.

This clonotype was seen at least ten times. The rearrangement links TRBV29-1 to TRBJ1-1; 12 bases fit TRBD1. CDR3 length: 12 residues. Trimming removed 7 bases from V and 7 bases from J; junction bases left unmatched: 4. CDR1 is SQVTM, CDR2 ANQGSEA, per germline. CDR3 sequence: CSGDRGQGEAFF. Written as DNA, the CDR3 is TGCAGCGGGGACAGGGGGCAAGGTGAAGCTTTCTTT.

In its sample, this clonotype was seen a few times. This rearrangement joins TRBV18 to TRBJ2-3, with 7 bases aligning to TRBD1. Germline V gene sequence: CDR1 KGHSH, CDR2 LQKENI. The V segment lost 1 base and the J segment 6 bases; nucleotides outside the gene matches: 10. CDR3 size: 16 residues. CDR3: CASSPQQGNRGDTQYF. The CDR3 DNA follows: TGTGCCAGCTCACCACAACAGGGGAACCGTGGGGATACGCAGTATTTT.

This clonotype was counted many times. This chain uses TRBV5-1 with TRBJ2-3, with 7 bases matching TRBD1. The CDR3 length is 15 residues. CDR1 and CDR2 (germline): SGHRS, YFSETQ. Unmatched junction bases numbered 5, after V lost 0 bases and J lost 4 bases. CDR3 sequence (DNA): TGCGCCAGCAGCTTGGGGACAGGCGCATCAGATACGCAGTATTTT. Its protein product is CASSLGTGASDTQYF.

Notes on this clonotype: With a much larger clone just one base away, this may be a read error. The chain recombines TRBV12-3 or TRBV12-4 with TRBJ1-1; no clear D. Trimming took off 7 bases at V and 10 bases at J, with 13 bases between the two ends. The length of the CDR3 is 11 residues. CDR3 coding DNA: TGTGCCAGCACGAGCCGGGCTGGAGCTTTCTTT. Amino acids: CASTSRAGAFF.

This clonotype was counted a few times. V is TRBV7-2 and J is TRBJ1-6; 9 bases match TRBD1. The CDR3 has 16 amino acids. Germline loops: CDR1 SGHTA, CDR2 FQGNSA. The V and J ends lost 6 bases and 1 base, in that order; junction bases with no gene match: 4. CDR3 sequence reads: CASRRGTGSYNSPLHF. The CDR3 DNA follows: TGTGCCAGCAGGCGAGGGACAGGGTCCTATAATTCACCCCTCCACTTT.